This TCR beta chain came from a study of CD8 T cells in ankylosing spondylitis. General study points: A motif of under ten highly homologous TCR beta variants was seen as apparently characteristic of ankylosing spondylitis blood. There were earlier reports of some motif variants in reactive arthritis synovial fluid and blood. Significantly higher representation of disease-linked clones was reported for matched ankylosing spondylitis synovial fluid.

Germline V CDR1 and CDR2: DFQATT, SNEGSKA (reference sequence). CDR3 size: 12 residues. V lost 7 bases and J lost 4; bases outside the gene matches: 4. This clonotype was found a few times. Its specificity is unknown. The authors made TCR beta libraries by quantitative 5'-RACE with molecular barcodes. TCRdb used MiXCR to reprocess the 5' RACE reads, holding one entry per CDR3 protein. Among fewer than 450,000 distinct CDR3 sequences, 17% were seen once, and the ten largest hold approximately 1%. This receptor was identified in a male donor with ankylosing spondylitis. This chain joins TRBV20-1 and TRBJ1-2, with 9 bases identical to TRBD1. The sequenced material came from blood, either unsorted or a sorted T cell fraction (not recorded which). In nucleotides, the CDR3 is TGCAGTGTCGCGACAGGGGGCTATGGCTACACCTTC. Its translation: CSVATGGYGYTF.